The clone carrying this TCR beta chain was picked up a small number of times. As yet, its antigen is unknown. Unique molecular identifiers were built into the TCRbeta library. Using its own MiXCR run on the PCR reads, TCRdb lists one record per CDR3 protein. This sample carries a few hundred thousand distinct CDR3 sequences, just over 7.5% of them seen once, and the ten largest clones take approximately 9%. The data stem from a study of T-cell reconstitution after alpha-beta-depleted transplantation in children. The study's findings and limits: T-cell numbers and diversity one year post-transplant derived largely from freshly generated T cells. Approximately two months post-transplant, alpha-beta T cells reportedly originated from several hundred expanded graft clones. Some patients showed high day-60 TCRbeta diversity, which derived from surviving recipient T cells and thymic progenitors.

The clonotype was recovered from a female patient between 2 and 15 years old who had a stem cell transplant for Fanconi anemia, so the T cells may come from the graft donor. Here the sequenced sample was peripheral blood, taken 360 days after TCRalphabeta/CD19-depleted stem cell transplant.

The CDR3 reads CASSLGVGSYEQYV. Written as DNA, the CDR3 is TGTGCCAGCAGCCTCGGCGTGGGCTCCTACGAGCAGTACGTC. The rearrangement uses TRBV7-9 and TRBJ2-7, with unresolved D. The CDR3 length is 14 residues. The germline CDR1 and CDR2 sequences are SEHNR and FQNEAQ (reference sequence). V gave up 5 bases and J gave up 0 bases, with 11 bases separating them.